The T cell receptor (beta chain) under discussion was sequenced for a study of T cell repertoires in cytomegalovirus infection. Study as a whole: Recently identified HLA-C-restricted CMV epitopes and well-studied HLA-B-restricted CMV epitopes were used by the study. It can be stated that public TCR beta signatures indicated CMV infection as well as a matching HLA type.

General study results and limits: HLA-C-restricted CMV clonotypes gave the most frequent clonotype in two of eight donors. Accumulated public TCR beta family frequency recognized individuals carrying CMV together with the relevant HLA.

TCRdb reanalysed the reads using MiXCR and keeps one entry per CDR3 protein. The sample contains about 830,000 distinct CDR3 sequences, 30% to 35% of which appear only once. This clonotype occurred many times. Its antigen is unidentified. This receptor was obtained from a human donor in good health (CMV status not recorded). Some clones in this sample may be carry-over from other donors' samples. Source: cultured CD8+ T cells from PBMCs, taken from culture after CMV antigen stimulation.

The CDR3: CASSHRGGSYNEQFF. The CDR3 nucleotides read TGTGCCAGCAGCCATCGGGGGGGCTCCTACAATGAGCAGTTCTTC. This rearrangement joins TRBV7-3 to TRBJ2-1, with 8 bases fitting TRBD2. Unmatched junction bases numbered 3, after V lost 5 bases and J lost 0 bases. Germline CDR1 and CDR2: SGHTA and FQGTGA. CDR3 length: 15 amino acids.